This passage covers 14 T cell receptor beta chains from one sample sequenced in a study of blood T cell repertoires in COVID-19. Sequencing was performed with immunoSEQ multiplex PCR; in TCRdb, only in-frame clones are kept and a portion is missing. In the table there are some 45,000 clones, nearly 85% of which are singletons. The sample consisted of peripheral blood. Receptor source: an elderly man in a cohort sampled during active COVID-19.

This chain joins TRBV5-1 and TRBJ2-1; 8 nucleotides match TRBD2. The CDR3 extends over 15 amino acids. Trimming cost V 0 bases and J 1 base; bases outside gene matches: 0. Germline V gene sequence: CDR1 SGHRS, CDR2 YFSETQ. In DNA, the CDR3 is TGCGCCAGCAGCTTGGTAGCGGGGTCCTACAATGAGCAGTTCTTC. Encoded protein: CASSLVAGSYNEQFF.

The chain is built from TRBV7-2 and TRBJ2-5; TRBD2 aligns across 7 bases. The CDR3 covers 13 residues. The V and J ends lost 4 bases and 5 bases, in that order; junction bases with no gene match: 4. The germline CDR1 and CDR2 sequences are SGHTA and FQGNSA. This CDR3 reads CASSSQGGETQYF. The CDR3 DNA reads as TGTGCCAGCAGCTCCCAGGGAGGGGAGACCCAGTACTTC.

The CDR3 region is CATSEQDRGQGHTQYF. The CDR3 DNA sequence: TGTGCCACCAGTGAACAGGACAGGGGGCAAGGGCATACGCAGTATTTT. V is TRBV24-1 and J is TRBJ2-3, with TRBD1 matching over 11 bases. In germline, CDR1 is KGHDR, CDR2 SFDVKD. J was trimmed by 7 bases and V by 4 bases; bases with no gene match: 9. The CDR3 covers 16 residues.

CDR3 bases: TGTGCCAGCAGCGAATATGGACAGGTCGGTCGGGGCACCATATATTTT. Protein product: CASSEYGQVGRGTIYF. The rearrangement joins TRBV5-4 to TRBJ1-3; TRBD1 agrees at 7 bases. CDR3 length: 16 residues. V lost 4 bases and J lost 9; bases outside the gene matches: 16. CDR1 is SGHNT, CDR2 YYREEE, per germline (reference sequence).

This clone was counted between two and nine times. V gene TRBV18 combines with J gene TRBJ1-1; D is unclear. The germline V gene has CDR1 KGHSH and CDR2 LQKENI. CDR3 length: 12 residues. V gave up 2 bases and J gave up 7 bases, with 8 bases separating them. CDR3 amino acids: CASSPNGGEAFF. The CDR3 nucleotides read TGTGCCAGCTCACCAAATGGCGGTGAAGCTTTCTTT.

V gene TRBV5-1 combines with J gene TRBJ2-7, with TRBD2 identical over 10 bases. This CDR3 contains 14 residues. Trimming took 2 bases from V and 4 from J; bases not matched to a gene: 3. Looked up from germline, CDR1 is SGHRS and CDR2 is YFSETQ. The CDR3 coding sequence is TGCGCCAGCAGCTTAACTAGCGGGATATACGAGCAGTACTTC. This encodes CASSLTSGIYEQYF.

The J gene is TRBJ2-3, the V gene TRBV7-2, with TRBD1 as a possible D gene (6 bases). The CDR3 totals 14 residues. Trimming cost V 0 bases and J 10 bases, with 14 bases left between them. Per germline, CDR1 SGHTA and CDR2 FQGNSA. The CDR3 loop is CASSLATGQFAQYF. For the CDR3, the DNA is TGTGCCAGCAGCTTAGCCACGGGACAATTCGCGCAGTATTTT.

This clone was seen a single time. V usage is TRBV10-1 and J usage is TRBJ2-3; weak D call: TRBD2 (5 bases). The CDR3 length is 13 residues. Deletions cut 8 bases from V and 3 bases from J, with 12 bases between. Germline V lookup: CDR1 WNHNN, CDR2 SYGVQD (reference sequence). CDR3 protein: CASGSPGTDTQYF. The CDR3 DNA reads TGCGCCAGCGGGAGTCCGGGAACAGATACGCAGTATTTT.

V gene TRBV15 combines with J gene TRBJ2-5; perhaps TRBD2 as D (5 bases). Germline CDR1 and CDR2: LNHNV and YYDKDF (reference sequence). Trimming stripped 1 base from V and 5 bases from J, with 14 bases between. The CDR3 extends over 15 amino acids. The CDR3 DNA is TGTGCCACCAGCAGAGCGTTCGGACTTGGGGAGACCCAGTACTTC. Its translation: CATSRAFGLGETQYF.

J is TRBJ2-7 and V is TRBV4-1; a weak D match, TRBD1 (5 bases). This CDR3 comprises 14 residues. Germline lookup yields CDR1 MGHRA and CDR2 YSYEKL. Trimming removed 6 bases from V and 2 bases from J, with 14 bases in between. The CDR3 DNA is TGCGCCAGCAGACCTTGGGGCAGCGCCTACGAGCAGTACTTC. Translation gives CASRPWGSAYEQYF.

Concerning this clone: Other DNA sequences in the same sample also yield this CDR3. This chain joins TRBV5-6 and TRBJ1-6; D may be TRBD1 (5 bases). The length of the CDR3 is 13 residues. The germline gives CDR1 SGHDT, CDR2 YYEEEE. V was cut by 0 bases and J by 7 bases, with 5 bases left in between. This CDR3 is CASSLAGNSPLHF. CDR3 in DNA: TGTGCCAGCAGCTTGGCAGGGAATTCACCCCTCCACTTT.

V and J are TRBV9 and TRBJ2-3, with 14 nucleotides matching TRBD2. V gave up 7 bases and J gave up 14 bases; unmatched junction bases: 9. Germline V gives CDR1 SGDLS, CDR2 YYNGEE. The CDR3 sequence is 13 residues long. The CDR3 sequence: CASRPGLAGDMYF. CDR3 coding DNA: TGTGCCAGCCGCCCGGGACTAGCGGGAGATATGTATTTT.

The rearrangement links TRBV5-5 to TRBJ1-3; D is perhaps TRBD1 (5 bases). The CDR3 extends over 16 amino acids. Germline CDR1 and CDR2: SGHKS and YYEKEE (reference sequence). Trimming cost V 0 bases and J 4 bases, with 14 bases left between them. CDR3: CASSLAPPRAGNTIYF. CDR3 bases: TGTGCCAGCAGCTTGGCCCCCCCCAGGGCCGGAAACACCATATATTTT.

Only one count was recorded for this clone. V usage is TRBV5-1 and J usage is TRBJ2-7; D unresolved. Trimming removed 3 bases at V and 4 bases at J, with 14 bases between. This CDR3 region has 14 residues. Looked up from germline, CDR1 is SGHRS and CDR2 is YFSETQ. The CDR3 DNA reads as TGCGCCAGCAGCTCGACCCTGGGCAGTTACGAGCAGTACTTC. It yields the protein CASSSTLGSYEQYF.